This T cell receptor beta chain was documented in a study of vaccination and CD4 T cells after COVID-19. Looking at the study overall: Mild disease affected fewer than ten convalescent patients and severe disease one, all SARS-CoV-2 positive by nasal swab PCR. Six males and four females, two of them Hispanic, were enrolled as convalescents.

As to treatment: approximately 9-day PBMC culture with coronavirus spike peptide pools or control peptides (ViraFEST assay). PBMCs, plated at roughly 2 million per well, were grown in the presence of 10 IU/ml IL-2 and 10 ug/ml peptide pools. Cells were cultured for about nine days, and then CD4+ T cells were isolated by negative selection. Once obtained from cultured CD4+ T cells, the DNA was sequenced using the Oncomine TCR Beta short-read assay. TCRdb re-derived calls from the PCR reads in MiXCR, one entry per CDR3 protein. The table lists fewer than 13,000 distinct CDR3 sequences, 40% to 50% of them singletons. CDR3 length: 14 residues. CDR1 is SGHAT, CDR2 FQNNGV, per germline. V was clipped by 5 bases and J by 1 base, with 11 bases between them. Points on this clonotype: Antigen: not known.

The sample consisted of CD4+ T cells from blood, cultured in vitro. This sequence joins TRBV11-2 and TRBJ1-1, with D uncertain. The clonotype originates from a human donor who had recovered from COVID-19. In DNA, the CDR3 is TGTGCCAGCAGCCCGGTCTGGGGGAACACTGAAGCTTTCTTT. It encodes CASSPVWGNTEAFF.